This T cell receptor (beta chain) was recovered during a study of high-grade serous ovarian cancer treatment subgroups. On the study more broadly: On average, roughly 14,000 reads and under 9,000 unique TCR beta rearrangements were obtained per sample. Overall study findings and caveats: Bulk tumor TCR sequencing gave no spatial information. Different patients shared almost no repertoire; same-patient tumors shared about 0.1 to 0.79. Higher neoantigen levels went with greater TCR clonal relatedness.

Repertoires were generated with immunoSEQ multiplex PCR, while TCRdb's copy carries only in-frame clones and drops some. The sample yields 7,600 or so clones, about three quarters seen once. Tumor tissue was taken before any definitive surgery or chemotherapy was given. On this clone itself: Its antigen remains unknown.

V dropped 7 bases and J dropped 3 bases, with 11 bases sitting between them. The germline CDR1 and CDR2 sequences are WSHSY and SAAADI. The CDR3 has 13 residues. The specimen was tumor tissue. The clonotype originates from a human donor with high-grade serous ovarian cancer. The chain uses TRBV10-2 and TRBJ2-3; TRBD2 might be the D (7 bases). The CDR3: CASKRGGTDTQYF. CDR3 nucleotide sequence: TGCGCCAGCAAAAGGGGGGGAACAGATACGCAGTATTTT.